The rows below give T cell receptor beta chains drawn from one sample of a study of cytomegalovirus exposure and HLA in healthy donors. Here immunoSEQ multiplex PCR was the method, and the copy in TCRdb shows in-frame clones only, minus some. The table lists 180,000 or so clones, approximately 80% of them singletons. The sample was PBMCs. The source is a girl aged 10-17 years in good health and CMV-seropositive. CDR3s include the opening cysteine and the closing phenylalanine or tryptophan. A D gene is named only where the DNA matches it firmly. Size tells how often a clone was seen (once, few, many) or the class of an expanded clone, and some rows leave it out.

>TRBJ2-7|NA|TRBD2|TRBV5-1
CASSLTAGGPSSYEQYF
TGCGCCAGCAGCTTGACAGCGGGAGGGCCTAGCTCCTACGAGCAGTACTTC
>TRBJ2-3|NA|TRBD1|TRBV11-3
CASSFGQGASTDTQYF
TGTGCCAGCAGCTTTGGACAGGGGGCGAGCACAGATACGCAGTATTTT
>TRBJ1-1|NA|NA|TRBV6-1
CASSTEFTNTEAFF
TGTGCCAGTTCGACAGAGTTTACGAACACTGAAGCTTTCTTT
>TRBJ1-1|NA|TRBD1|TRBV7-9
CASSPPPGTENTEAFF
TGTGCCAGCAGCCCTCCCCCCGGGACAGAGAACACTGAAGCTTTCTTT
>TRBJ2-1|NA|TRBD2|TRBV5-1
CASSLSGTSQNEQFF
TGCGCCAGCAGCTTGTCCGGGACTAGCCAGAATGAGCAGTTCTTC
>TRBJ1-2|once|NA|TRBV2
CASTERGARGYTF
TGTGCCAGCACCGAGCGGGGGGCGCGGGGCTACACCTTC
>TRBJ1-2|NA|NA|TRBV6-1
CASTVPGHGSDGYTF
TGTGCCAGCACCGTCCCGGGACACGGATCGGATGGCTACACCTTC
>TRBJ2-1|NA|TRBD2|TRBV6-4
CASSGLAGSGHNEQFF
TGTGCCAGCAGTGGACTAGCGGGATCGGGGCACAATGAGCAGTTCTTC
>TRBJ1-1|NA|TRBD1|TRBV7-9
CASSLDRGSIAEAFF
TGTGCCAGCAGCCTGGACAGGGGGAGCATTGCTGAAGCTTTCTTT
>TRBJ2-7|NA|TRBD1|TRBV27
CASSFRKFGQGRGGGEQYF
TGTGCCAGCAGTTTTCGAAAATTTGGACAGGGGAGGGGAGGGGGCGAGCAGTACTTC
>TRBJ1-3|NA|TRBD1|TRBV5-1
CASSLGTGASSGNTIYF
TGCGCCAGCAGCTTGGGGACAGGGGCCAGCTCTGGAAACACCATATATTTT
>TRBJ2-7|NA|TRBD1|TRBV19
CASSSDRGDEQYF
TGTGCCAGTAGTTCCGACAGGGGGGACGAGCAGTACTTC
>TRBJ1-2|NA|NA|TRBV7-9
CASSSTANYGYTF
TGTGCCAGCAGCTCCACAGCTAACTATGGCTACACCTTC
>TRBJ2-5|NA|TRBD1|TRBV2
CASSEMAGGVETQYF
TGTGCCAGCAGTGAAATGGCAGGGGGCGTGGAGACCCAGTACTTC
>TRBJ2-7|NA|TRBD1|TRBV18
CASSPATGGSYEQYF
TGTGCCAGCTCACCAGCAACAGGGGGCTCCTACGAGCAGTACTTC
>TRBJ1-2|NA|TRBD1|TRBV12-5
CASGLEGARSSYGYTF
TGTGCTAGTGGTTTGGAGGGGGCCCGGTCGTCATATGGCTACACCTTC
>TRBJ2-3|NA|TRBD2|TRBV6-5
CASSYDGTSTDTQYF
TGTGCCAGCAGTTACGACGGGACTAGTACAGATACGCAGTATTTT
>TRBJ1-1|NA|TRBD1|TRBV27
CASSQTGWDTEAFF
TGTGCCAGCAGCCAGACAGGGTGGGACACTGAAGCTTTCTTT
>TRBJ2-3|few|NA|TRBV11-2
CASSLAVSDTQYF
TGTGCCAGCAGCTTGGCGGTAAGTGATACGCAGTATTTT
>TRBJ2-7|NA|TRBD2|TRBV10-1
CASSYTSGRRLDEQYF
TGCGCCAGCAGCTATACTAGCGGGAGAAGGTTAGACGAGCAGTACTTC
>TRBJ2-2|NA|TRBD1|TRBV12-5
CASGLVLWGQENTGELFF
TGTGCTAGTGGTTTGGTTCTATGGGGACAGGAGAACACCGGGGAGCTGTTTTTT
>TRBJ2-5|NA|TRBD2|TRBV7-9
CASSFGGSVRETQYF
TGTGCCAGCAGCTTTGGCGGGAGCGTGAGAGAGACCCAGTACTTC
>TRBJ2-7|NA|TRBD1|TRBV6-1
CASSELPDRGSYEQYF
TGTGCCAGCAGTGAACTCCCGGACAGGGGCTCCTACGAGCAGTACTTC
>TRBJ2-7|NA|NA|TRBV30
CAYRQGLYEQYF
TGTGCCTACCGACAGGGACTCTACGAGCAGTACTTC
>TRBJ1-1|NA|NA|TRBV7-8
CATRGDMNTEAFF
TGTGCCACCAGAGGAGATATGAACACTGAAGCTTTCTTT
>TRBJ2-7|NA|NA|TRBV6-1
CASSGAGQGSYEQYF
TGTGCCAGCAGTGGGGCCGGTCAGGGCTCCTACGAGCAGTACTTC
>TRBJ2-1|NA|NA|TRBV7-6
CASSLGSLDEQFF
TGTGCCAGCAGCTTGGGTAGCTTGGATGAGCAGTTCTTC
>TRBJ2-7|NA|NA|TRBV11-2
CASSLNQGPSYEQYF
TGTGCCAGCAGCTTAAACCAGGGTCCCTCCTACGAGCAGTACTTC
>TRBJ1-1|few|NA|TRBV5-6
CASSSPGGAFF
TGTGCCAGCAGCTCCCCAGGCGGGGCTTTCTTT
>TRBJ1-1|NA|NA|TRBV7-9
CASSLSPGGTEAFF
TGTGCCAGCAGCTTATCTCCCGGGGGCACTGAAGCTTTCTTT
>TRBJ2-3|few|NA|TRBV11-1
CASSLAVPADTQYF
TGTGCCAGCAGCTTAGCGGTACCGGCAGATACGCAGTATTTT
>TRBJ2-7|NA|TRBD1|TRBV28
CASSPSGQGYVQYF
TGTGCCAGCAGCCCCTCGGGACAGGGTTATGTGCAGTACTTC
>TRBJ1-3|NA|NA|TRBV21-1
CASNGGVNGNTIYF
TGTGCCAGCAATGGAGGGGTGAACGGAAACACCATATATTTT
>TRBJ1-1|NA|NA|TRBV7-9
CASSHRGRLRAFF
TGTGCCAGCAGCCACCGGGGGAGGTTGAGAGCTTTCTTT
>TRBJ2-7|NA|NA|TRBV7-2
CASSLARFPGVGPYEQYF
TGTGCCAGCAGCTTAGCCAGGTTCCCGGGAGTCGGGCCCTACGAGCAGTACTTC
>TRBJ2-1|NA|NA|TRBV5-4
CASHQIVAGNEQFF
TGTGCCAGCCACCAAATTGTGGCGGGGAATGAGCAGTTCTTC
>TRBJ2-5|NA|TRBD1|TRBV4-1
CASSQEGDRGLGETQYF
TGCGCCAGCAGCCAAGAGGGGGACAGGGGGCTAGGGGAGACCCAGTACTTC
>TRBJ1-2|NA|NA|TRBV5-1
CASSLGQAITRGYTF
TGCGCCAGCAGCTTGGGGCAGGCGATAACTCGGGGCTACACCTTC
>TRBJ1-5|once|TRBD1|TRBV28
CASSPGGSNQPQHF
TGTGCCAGCAGCCCAGGGGGTAGCAATCAGCCCCAGCATTTT
>TRBJ2-7|NA|TRBD2|TRBV4-1
CASSQAGGLAGVSYEQYF
TGCGCCAGCAGCCAGGCCGGCGGGCTAGCGGGAGTCTCCTACGAGCAGTACTTC
>TRBJ2-3|NA|NA|TRBV19
CASSIVLPGTDTQYF
TGTGCCAGTAGTATAGTCCTCCCGGGAACAGATACGCAGTATTTT
>TRBJ1-2|NA|NA|TRBV5-8
CASSVTRGYTF
TGTGCCAGCAGCGTGACTAGGGGCTACACCTTC
>TRBJ1-1|NA|NA|TRBV18
CASQASLAVDTEAFF
TGTGCCAGCCAAGCCTCTTTGGCGGTGGACACTGAAGCTTTCTTT
>TRBJ2-3|NA|NA|TRBV27
CASSLVKGADTQYF
TGTGCCAGCAGTTTGGTGAAGGGAGCAGATACGCAGTATTTT
>TRBJ2-5|NA|TRBD2|TRBV9
CASSSSGRARETQYF
TGTGCCAGCAGCTCTAGCGGGAGGGCCAGGGAGACCCAGTACTTC
>TRBJ2-7|NA|TRBD1|TRBV4-1
CASSQYGQGAQEQYF
TGCGCCAGCAGCCAATACGGACAGGGGGCTCAGGAGCAGTACTTC
>TRBJ1-1|NA|TRBD1|TRBV25-1
CASSFTDRANTEAFF
TGTGCCAGCAGTTTTACCGACAGGGCTAACACTGAAGCTTTCTTT
>TRBJ1-5|NA|TRBD1|TRBV27
CASSFTGGSNQPQHF
TGTGCCAGCAGTTTTACAGGGGGTAGCAATCAGCCCCAGCATTTT
>TRBJ2-7|NA|NA|TRBV4-2
CASSHSQTRSYEQYF
TGTGCCAGCAGCCATTCCCAGACTAGGTCCTACGAGCAGTACTTC
>TRBJ2-1|NA|NA|TRBV6-1
CASSEWGYSSYNEQFF
TGTGCCAGCAGTGAATGGGGCTACAGCTCCTACAATGAGCAGTTCTTC
>TRBJ2-1|NA|TRBD1|TRBV11-3
CASSFLSGQGYNEQFF
TGTGCCAGCAGCTTCTTGTCGGGACAGGGGTACAATGAGCAGTTCTTC
>TRBJ2-1|NA|TRBD2|TRBV2
CASRTIPDTKTSGLNYNEQFF
TGTGCCAGCAGAACCATTCCGGACACAAAAACTAGCGGCCTTAACTACAATGAGCAGTTCTTC
>TRBJ2-5|NA|NA|TRBV6-5
CASSYSGEETQYF
TGTGCCAGCAGTTATTCGGGGGAAGAGACCCAGTACTTC
>TRBJ1-4|NA|NA|TRBV18
CASSPPPGNEKLFF
TGTGCCAGCTCACCCCCACCGGGAAATGAAAAACTGTTTTTT
>TRBJ2-3|NA|TRBD2|TRBV2
CASSPTSGRVKLNTQYF
TGTGCCAGCAGCCCAACTAGCGGGAGGGTCAAACTGAATACGCAGTATTTT